This TCR beta chain is from a study of T cells in Graves' hyperthyroidism and ophthalmopathy. Trimming took off 7 bases at V and 8 bases at J, with 11 bases between the two ends. Germline values: CDR1 GTSNPN, CDR2 SVGIG (reference sequence). The CDR3 length is 10 residues. This clonotype was counted ten times or more. Newly diagnosed patients aged 18 to 65 had hyperthyroidism of under 2 months' duration. Amplified TCR beta CDR3 regions derived from RNA transcripts. With the HTBI primer set, the TCR CDR3 went through a first round of RT-PCR. Each CDR3 protein gets one entry after TCRdb re-called the multiplex PCR reads with MiXCR. Among a few hundred thousand distinct CDR3 sequences listed, around 20% were seen once.

The sequence was obtained from a young man with Graves' hyperthyroidism. Specimen: blood. This rearrangement joins TRBV30 to TRBJ1-2, with TRBD1 as a possible D gene (5 bases). This CDR3 is CASTGDGYTF. CDR3 in DNA: TGTGCCTCTACTGGGGACGGCTACACCTTC.